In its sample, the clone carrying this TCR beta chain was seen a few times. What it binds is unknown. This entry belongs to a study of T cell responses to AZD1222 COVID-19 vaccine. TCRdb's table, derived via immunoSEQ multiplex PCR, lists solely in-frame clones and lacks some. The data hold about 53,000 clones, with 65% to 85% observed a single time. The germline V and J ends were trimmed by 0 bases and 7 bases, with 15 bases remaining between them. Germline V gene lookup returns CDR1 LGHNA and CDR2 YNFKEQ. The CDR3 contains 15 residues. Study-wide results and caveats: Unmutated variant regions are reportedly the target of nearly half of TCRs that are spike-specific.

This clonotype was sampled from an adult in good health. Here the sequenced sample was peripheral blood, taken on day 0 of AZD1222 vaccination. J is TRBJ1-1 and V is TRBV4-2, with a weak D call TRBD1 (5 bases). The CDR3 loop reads CASSQDGQWKGEAFF. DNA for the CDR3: TGTGCCAGCAGCCAAGATGGACAATGGAAGGGTGAAGCTTTCTTT.